This T cell receptor (beta chain) is drawn from a study of shared T cell receptors in the human thymus. Some clones are missing from TCRdb's copy, which holds only in-frame ones; the method was immunoSEQ multiplex PCR. The sample comprises more than 550,000 clones, 80% to 90% of which are singletons, and 0.0095% to 0.011% rests with the top ten. V dropped 7 bases and J dropped 1 base, with 16 bases sitting between them. The CDR3 contains 15 residues. CDR1 is MNHNS and CDR2 is SASEGT in the germline V gene. A further study also used this sample, focusing on human thymus T cells. From that second work: V and J genes seemed to be used with bias in thymic and blood repertoires.

This TCR was sampled from a girl under three years old with a congenital heart defect. The V gene is TRBV6-1, the J gene TRBJ1-1; the D is unclear. The sequencing input was thymocytes. The CDR3 region is CASTPARLTNTEAFF. The CDR3 nucleotides are TGTGCCAGCACCCCGGCCAGGTTAACGAACACTGAAGCTTTCTTT.